Described below is a single T cell receptor beta chain sequence and its context. Its antigen remains unknown. V lost 5 bases to trimming and J lost 4 bases, with 18 bases between them. The CDR3 has 15 residues. Germline loops: CDR1 SGHVS, CDR2 FQNEAQ. The sample is drawn from a study of a mutant IDH1 vaccine in newly diagnosed glioma. Study findings and constraints: Patients showed vaccine-induced immune responses at a rate of 80% to 95%.

Sequencing was performed with immunoSEQ multiplex PCR; in TCRdb, only in-frame clones are kept and a portion is missing. This sample has about 59,000 clones, with about 91% found just once. The time point: baseline, week 1 (first vaccination visit). The treatment: pre-vaccination baseline after standard-of-care therapy. The V gene is TRBV7-8, the J gene TRBJ2-7; D possibly uses TRBD1 or TRBD2 (5 bases each). This receptor was identified in a man aged 45-65 years with glioma. The sample in question was PBMCs, obtained from a glioma patient treated with radiotherapy, temozolomide or both. The chain's CDR3 is CASSRLVGVEYEQYF. The CDR3 bases are TGTGCCAGCAGCCGCCTCGTGGGGGTCGAATACGAGCAGTACTTC.